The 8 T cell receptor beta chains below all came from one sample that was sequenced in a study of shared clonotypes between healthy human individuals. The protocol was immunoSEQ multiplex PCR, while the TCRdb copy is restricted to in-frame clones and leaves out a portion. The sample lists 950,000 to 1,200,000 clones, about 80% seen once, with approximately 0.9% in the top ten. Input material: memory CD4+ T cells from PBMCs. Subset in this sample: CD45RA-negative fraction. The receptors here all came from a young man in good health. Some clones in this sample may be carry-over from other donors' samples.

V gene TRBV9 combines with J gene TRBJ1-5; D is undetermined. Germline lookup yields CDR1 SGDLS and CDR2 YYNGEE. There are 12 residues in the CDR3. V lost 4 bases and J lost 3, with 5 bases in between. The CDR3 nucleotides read TGTGCCAGCAGCAACAACAATCAGCCCCAGCATTTT. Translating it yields CASSNNNQPQHF. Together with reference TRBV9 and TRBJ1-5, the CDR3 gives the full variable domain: DSGVTQTPKHLITATGQRVTLRCSPRSGDLSVYWYQQSLDQGLQFLIQYYNGEERAKGNILERFSAQQFPDLHSELNLSSLELGDSALYFCASSNNNQPQHFGDGTRLSIL.

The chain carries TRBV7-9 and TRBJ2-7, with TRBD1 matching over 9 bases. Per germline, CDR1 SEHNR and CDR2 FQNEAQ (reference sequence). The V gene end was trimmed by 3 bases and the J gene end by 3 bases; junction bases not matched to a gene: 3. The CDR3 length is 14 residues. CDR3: CASSFRDRDYEQYF. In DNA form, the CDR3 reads TGTGCCAGCAGCTTCCGGGACAGGGACTACGAGCAGTACTTC. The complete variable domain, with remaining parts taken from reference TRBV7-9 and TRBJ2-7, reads DTGVSQNPRHKITKRGQNVTFRCDPISEHNRLYWYRQTLGQGPEFLTYFQNEAQLEKSRLLSDRFSAERPKGSFSTLEIQRTEQGDSAMYLCASSFRDRDYEQYFGPGTRLTVT.

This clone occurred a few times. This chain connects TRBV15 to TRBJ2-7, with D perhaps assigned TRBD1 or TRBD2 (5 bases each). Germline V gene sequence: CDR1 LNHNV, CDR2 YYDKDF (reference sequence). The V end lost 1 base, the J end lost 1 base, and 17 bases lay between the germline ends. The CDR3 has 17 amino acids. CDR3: CATSRVAGADFSYEQYF. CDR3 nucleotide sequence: TGTGCCACCAGCAGAGTTGCCGGGGCGGACTTTTCCTACGAGCAGTACTTC.

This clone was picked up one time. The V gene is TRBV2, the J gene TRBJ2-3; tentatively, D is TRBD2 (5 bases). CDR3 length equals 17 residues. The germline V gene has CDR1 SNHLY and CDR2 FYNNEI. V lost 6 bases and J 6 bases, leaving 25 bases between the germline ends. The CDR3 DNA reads TGTGCCAGCAGCTCGAACGGGGTTTCGGCTAATATCGATACGCAGTATTTT. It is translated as CASSSNGVSANIDTQYF.

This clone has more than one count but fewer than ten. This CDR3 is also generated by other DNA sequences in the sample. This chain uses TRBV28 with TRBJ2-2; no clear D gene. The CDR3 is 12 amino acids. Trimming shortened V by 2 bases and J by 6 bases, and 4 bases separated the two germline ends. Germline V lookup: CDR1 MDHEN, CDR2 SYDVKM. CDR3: CASSLRSGELFF. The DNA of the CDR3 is TGTGCCAGCAGTTTACGATCCGGGGAGCTGTTTTTT.

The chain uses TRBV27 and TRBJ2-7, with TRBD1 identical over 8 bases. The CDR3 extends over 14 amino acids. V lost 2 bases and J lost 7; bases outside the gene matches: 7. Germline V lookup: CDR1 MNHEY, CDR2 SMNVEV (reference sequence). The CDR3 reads CASSLGDRRREQYF. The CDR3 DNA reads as TGTGCCAGCAGTTTAGGGGACAGGAGGAGAGAGCAGTACTTC.

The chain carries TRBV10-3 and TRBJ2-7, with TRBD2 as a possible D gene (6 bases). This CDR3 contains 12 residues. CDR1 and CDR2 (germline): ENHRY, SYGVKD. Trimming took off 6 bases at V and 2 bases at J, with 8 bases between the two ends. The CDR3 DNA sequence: TGTGCCATCAGCGGCGGGGCCTACGAGCAGTACTTC. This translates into CAISGGAYEQYF.

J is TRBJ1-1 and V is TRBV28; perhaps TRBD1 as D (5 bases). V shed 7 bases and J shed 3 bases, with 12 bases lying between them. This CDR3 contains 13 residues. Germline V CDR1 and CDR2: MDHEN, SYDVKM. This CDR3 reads CASTIQGYTEAFF. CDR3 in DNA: TGTGCCAGCACCATTCAGGGATACACTGAAGCTTTCTTT.